The clone carrying this T cell receptor beta chain was observed a few times. CDR1 is MGHRA and CDR2 is YSYEKL in the germline V gene. The V and J ends lost 1 base and 6 bases respectively, with 10 bases between them. This CDR3 has 14 residues. This entry belongs to a study of OX40 agonist ivuxolimab in advanced cancers. Looking at the study overall: Dose-escalation patients suffered from hepatocellular carcinoma, melanoma, renal cell or head and neck cancer.

TCRdb's copy holds only in-frame clones and misses some; the assay was immunoSEQ multiplex PCR. The profile covers roughly 70,000 clones, with roughly 88% appearing a single time and around 0.56% taken by the ten largest. The sequence came from an adult with an advanced solid tumor such as melanoma, head and neck, liver or kidney cancer. The sample was CD4+ or CD8+ T cells sorted from blood, taken in a trial of the OX40 agonist ivuxolimab. The rearrangement links TRBV4-1 to TRBJ1-5; D gene unclear. The CDR3 DNA reads TGCGCCAGCAGCCAAGCTGTAGCCAGTCAGCCCCAGCATTTT. Encoded protein: CASSQAVASQPQHF.